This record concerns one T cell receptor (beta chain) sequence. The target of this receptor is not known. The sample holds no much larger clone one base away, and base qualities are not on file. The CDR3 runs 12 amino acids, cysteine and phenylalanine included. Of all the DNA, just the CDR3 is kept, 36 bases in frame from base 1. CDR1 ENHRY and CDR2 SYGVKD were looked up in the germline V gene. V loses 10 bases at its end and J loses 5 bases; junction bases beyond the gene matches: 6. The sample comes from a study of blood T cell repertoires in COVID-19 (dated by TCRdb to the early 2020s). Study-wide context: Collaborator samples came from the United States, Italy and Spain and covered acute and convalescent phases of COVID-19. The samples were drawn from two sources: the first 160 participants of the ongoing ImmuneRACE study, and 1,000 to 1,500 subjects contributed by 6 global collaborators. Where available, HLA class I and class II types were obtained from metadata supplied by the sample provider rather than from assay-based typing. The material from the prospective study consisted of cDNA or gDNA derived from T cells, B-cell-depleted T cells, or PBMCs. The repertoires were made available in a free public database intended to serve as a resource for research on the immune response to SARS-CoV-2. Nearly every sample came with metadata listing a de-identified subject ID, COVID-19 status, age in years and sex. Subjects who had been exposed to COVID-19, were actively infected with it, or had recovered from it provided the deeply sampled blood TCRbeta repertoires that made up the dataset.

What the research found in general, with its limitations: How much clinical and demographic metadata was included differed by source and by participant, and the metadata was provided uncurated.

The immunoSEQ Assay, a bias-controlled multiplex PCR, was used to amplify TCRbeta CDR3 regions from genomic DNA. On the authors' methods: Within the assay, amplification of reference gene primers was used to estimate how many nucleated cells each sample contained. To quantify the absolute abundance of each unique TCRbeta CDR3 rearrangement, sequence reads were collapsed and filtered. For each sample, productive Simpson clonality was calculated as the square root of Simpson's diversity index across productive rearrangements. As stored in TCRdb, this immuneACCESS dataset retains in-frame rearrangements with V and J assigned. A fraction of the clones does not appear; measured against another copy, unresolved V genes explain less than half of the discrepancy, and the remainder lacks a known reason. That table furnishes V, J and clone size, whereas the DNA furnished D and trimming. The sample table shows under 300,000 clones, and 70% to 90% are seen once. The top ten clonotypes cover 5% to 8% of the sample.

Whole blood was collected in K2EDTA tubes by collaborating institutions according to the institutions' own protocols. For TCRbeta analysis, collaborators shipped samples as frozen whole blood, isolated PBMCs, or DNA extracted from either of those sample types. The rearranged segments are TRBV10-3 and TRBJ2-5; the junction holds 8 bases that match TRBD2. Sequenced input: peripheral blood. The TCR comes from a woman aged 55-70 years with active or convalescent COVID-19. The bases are TGTGCCACTCTGGGACTAGGGGAGACCCAGTACTTC. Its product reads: CATLGLGETQYF.